Below are 20 T cell receptor beta chains sequenced from a single sample in a study of blood T cell repertoires in COVID-19 (TCRdb year 2020). The library was made by the immunoSEQ multiplex PCR assay. Sourced from immuneACCESS, this table was stored by TCRdb with only in-frame sequences that have V and J called. A share of the clones is absent; for the studies checked, an unresolved V gene accounts for under half, and the remainder has no known explanation. This sample comprises about 120,000 clones, 75% to 95% of them detected only once. The top ten clonotypes cover 1.8% of the sample. Sequenced sample: peripheral blood. These receptors originate from a human donor with active COVID-19. The donor label of this sample is uncertain.

This clone occurred a few times. This chain uses TRBV14 with TRBJ2-7; D is possibly TRBD2 (5 bases). There are 15 residues in the CDR3. The germline V gene encodes CDR1 SGHDN and CDR2 FVKESK. V was clipped by 1 base and J by 1 base, with 11 bases between them. The CDR3 DNA follows: TGTGCCAGCAGCCAAGCTACTAGTATGTCCTACGAGCAGTACTTC. It translates to CASSQATSMSYEQYF. Looking up the rest from reference TRBV14 and TRBJ2-7 gives the full variable domain: EAGVTQFPSHSVIEKGQTVTLRCDPISGHDNLYWYRRVMGKEIKFLLHFVKESKQDESGMPNNRFLAERTGGTYSTLKVQPAELEDSGVYFCASSQATSMSYEQYFGPGTRLTVT.

The rearrangement joins TRBV7-7 to TRBJ2-5; a possible D gene is TRBD2 (5 bases). The V end was cut by 4 bases, the J end by 4 bases, with 13 bases between. The germline V gene has CDR1 SSHAT and CDR2 FNYEAQ (reference sequence). The CDR3 loop spans 14 amino acids. The CDR3 protein is CASSSAGVGETQYF. The CDR3, as DNA: TGTGCCAGCAGCTCTGCCGGGGTAGGAGAGACCCAGTACTTC.

This chain uses TRBV2 with TRBJ2-7; a possible D gene is TRBD2 (6 bases). V shed 6 bases and J shed 0 bases, with 21 bases lying between them. Germline CDR1 reads SNHLY; CDR2 reads FYNNEI. The CDR3 has 17 amino acids. DNA for the CDR3: TGTGCCAGCAGGGCTAATACTGGGACTGATAGCTCCTACGAGCAGTACTTC. This codes for CASRANTGTDSSYEQYF.

Only one count was recorded for this clone. This chain joins TRBV5-4 and TRBJ1-2; 8 nucleotides line up with TRBD1. V gave up 3 bases and J gave up 5 bases; unmatched junction bases: 15. Germline V CDR1 and CDR2: SGHNT, YYREEE (reference sequence). CDR3 length: 17 amino acids. CDR3 loop: CASSSPRRQGKLYGYTF. Here the CDR3 DNA reads TGTGCCAGCAGCTCACCCCGCCGACAGGGGAAATTGTATGGCTACACCTTC.

This sequence joins TRBV5-5 and TRBJ1-2; TRBD1 agrees at 10 bases. J was trimmed by 6 bases and V by 4 bases; bases with no gene match: 9. The CDR3 has 15 residues. In germline, CDR1 is SGHKS, CDR2 YYEKEE (reference sequence). CDR3 in amino acids: CASSPGGQGVHGYTF. In DNA form, the CDR3 reads TGTGCCAGCAGCCCAGGTGGACAGGGGGTGCATGGCTACACCTTC.

V gene TRBV18 combines with J gene TRBJ2-7, with 9 positions matching TRBD1. CDR1 and CDR2 (germline): KGHSH, LQKENI. This CDR3 contains 15 residues. The V segment lost 5 bases and the J segment 2 bases; nucleotides outside the gene matches: 7. The CDR3 reads CASSFAGTGTYEQYF. CDR3 nucleotides: TGTGCCAGCTCATTCGCCGGGACAGGGACCTACGAGCAGTACTTC. Using reference TRBV18 and TRBJ2-7 for the parts outside the CDR3, the full variable domain is NAGVMQNPRHLVRRRGQEARLRCSPMKGHSHVYWYRQLPEEGLKFMVYLQKENIIDESGMPKERFSAEFPKEGPSILRIQQVVRGDSAAYFCASSFAGTGTYEQYFGPGTRLTVT.

The J gene is TRBJ2-3, the V gene TRBV5-4, with D perhaps matching TRBD2 (5 bases). The CDR3 sequence is 14 residues long. V was shortened by 2 bases and J by 4 bases, with 11 bases between the two germline ends. Germline V gene sequence: CDR1 SGHNT, CDR2 YYREEE (reference sequence). The CDR3 DNA follows: TGTGCCAGCAGCTTCACTAGTCGCGCAGATACGCAGTATTTT. Translation: CASSFTSRADTQYF.

The gene calls are TRBV11-2 and TRBJ1-1; 9 bases line up with TRBD1. Looked up from germline, CDR1 is SGHAT and CDR2 is FQNNGV. The J segment lost 11 bases and the V segment lost 10 bases, leaving 11 bases of the junction unmatched. The CDR3 has 12 amino acids. The CDR3 region has the DNA TGTGCCAATAACAGGGGGCGAGATGGGGCTTTCTTT. As protein: CANNRGRDGAFF.

The chain is built from TRBV4-1 and TRBJ2-1; 13 bases match TRBD2. The ends lost 4 bases at V and 0 bases at J; junction bases unmatched: 9. The CDR3 is 19 residues long. Germline V gene sequence: CDR1 MGHRA, CDR2 YSYEKL. In DNA form, the CDR3 reads TGCGCCAGCAGCCTGAGCACTAGCGGGGGGGACAGCTCCTACAATGAGCAGTTCTTC. Encoded protein: CASSLSTSGGDSSYNEQFF.

The chain joins TRBV2 to TRBJ2-7, with 12 bases fitting TRBD1. The ends lost 8 bases at V and 5 bases at J; junction bases unmatched: 4. CDR1 and CDR2 (germline): SNHLY, FYNNEI. This CDR3 has 13 amino acids. In DNA, the CDR3 is TGTGCCAGCCAGCGGGACAGGGGGCACGAGCAGTACTTC. It specifies CASQRDRGHEQYF. The full variable domain, rest sourced from reference TRBV2 and TRBJ2-7, is EPEVTQTPSHQVTQMGQEVILRCVPISNHLYFYWYRQILGQKVEFLVSFYNNEISEKSEIFDDQFSVERPDGSNFTLKIRSTKLEDSAMYFCASQRDRGHEQYFGPGTRLTVT.

The chain links TRBV11-2 to TRBJ2-5, with D uncertain. CDR3 length equals 15 residues. Germline-derived CDR1 and CDR2 are SGHAT and FQNNGV. Trimming stripped 4 bases from V and 0 bases from J, with 12 bases between. The CDR3 DNA reads as TGTGCCAGCAGCTCAAACTTACTCCACCAAGAGACCCAGTACTTC. Its protein is CASSSNLLHQETQYF.

V usage is TRBV5-6 and J usage is TRBJ1-3; the D is unclear. The length of the CDR3 is 15 residues. With 0 bases removed from V and 1 base from J, the gap between germline ends came to 8 bases. Germline CDR1 reads SGHDT; CDR2 reads YYEEEE. The CDR3 is CASSLVPGSGNTIYF. In DNA, the CDR3 is TGTGCCAGCAGCTTGGTTCCGGGTTCTGGAAACACCATATATTTT.

The chain joins TRBV28 to TRBJ2-7, with 9 bases lining up with TRBD1. V dropped 6 bases and J dropped 3; count of bases not matched to a gene: 9. Germline V gene data show CDR1 as MDHEN and CDR2 as SYDVKM. The CDR3 sequence is 15 residues long. CDR3 region: CASRSPGQGNYEQYF. The CDR3 region has the DNA TGTGCCAGCAGGTCACCGGGACAGGGCAACTACGAGCAGTACTTC.

The chain combines TRBV30 with TRBJ2-1; D is possibly TRBD2 (6 bases). Germline CDR1 is GTSNPN and CDR2 is SVGIG (reference sequence). Trimming left V 5 bases short and J 1 base short, with 15 bases between. The length of the CDR3 is 15 residues. As DNA, the CDR3 is TGTGCCTGGGATACGGGGGTAGTTTCCTACAATGAGCAGTTCTTC. Translating gives CAWDTGVVSYNEQFF.

The gene calls are TRBV4-1 and TRBJ2-3, with 7 bases aligning to TRBD2. CDR1 and CDR2 (germline): MGHRA, YSYEKL. The CDR3 covers 14 residues. Trimming cost V 3 bases and J 3 bases; bases outside gene matches: 3. CDR3 in amino acids: CASSQGGTTDTQYF. In DNA form, the CDR3 reads TGCGCCAGCAGCCAGGGGGGGACTACAGATACGCAGTATTTT.

The J gene is TRBJ1-1, the V gene TRBV5-1; 8 positions match TRBD1. The CDR3 spans 15 residues. CDR1 SGHRS and CDR2 YFSETQ come from the germline V gene. J gave up 6 bases and V 3 bases, and 10 bases lay outside the gene matches. This CDR3 is CASSSPQGARAEAFF. CDR3 nucleotide sequence: TGCGCCAGCAGCTCGCCTCAGGGGGCACGGGCTGAAGCTTTCTTT.

V usage is TRBV6-2 or TRBV6-3 and J usage is TRBJ2-1; 12 nucleotides agree with TRBD2. The length of the CDR3 is 14 residues. The J segment lost 6 bases and the V segment lost 6 bases, leaving 3 bases of the junction unmatched. Germline V gives CDR1 MNHEY, CDR2 SVGEGT. In DNA form, the CDR3 reads TGTGCCAGCAGCAGGGGACTAGCGGGCAATGAGCAGTTCTTC. It yields the protein CASSRGLAGNEQFF.

CDR3 region: CASSPFIGSSSGNTIYF. The CDR3 DNA is TGTGCCAGCAGCCCCTTTATTGGCTCCAGCTCTGGAAACACCATATATTTT. The rearrangement links TRBV9 to TRBJ1-3; no firm D call. Germline-derived CDR1 and CDR2 are SGDLS and YYNGEE. V lost 4 bases, J lost 0 bases, and 17 bases lay in between. CDR3 size: 17 residues. Combining the CDR3 with reference TRBV9 and TRBJ1-3 gives the whole variable domain DSGVTQTPKHLITATGQRVTLRCSPRSGDLSVYWYQQSLDQGLQFLIQYYNGEERAKGNILERFSAQQFPDLHSELNLSSLELGDSALYFCASSPFIGSSSGNTIYFGEGSWLTVV.

The V call is TRBV9, the J call TRBJ1-3, with 9 bases aligning to TRBD1. This CDR3 is 15 amino acids long. After removal of 0 bases from V and 2 bases from J, the junction contained 0 bases not matched to a gene. The V gene's germline CDR1 is SGDLS and CDR2 YYNGEE. As DNA, the CDR3 is TGTGCCAGCAGCGTAGGGACAGGGGCTGGAAACACCATATATTTT. Translating it yields CASSVGTGAGNTIYF.

This rearrangement joins TRBV4-3 to TRBJ1-1; 7 bases align to TRBD1. V shed 4 bases and J 3 bases; nucleotides not matched to a gene: 8. The CDR3 length is 15 residues. Germline V lookup: CDR1 LGHNA, CDR2 YSLEER. The CDR3 is CASSLDRRGDTEAFF. The CDR3 region has the DNA TGCGCCAGCAGCCTGGACAGGAGGGGGGACACTGAAGCTTTCTTT.